This T cell receptor beta chain was identified in a study of Ad26.COV2.S vaccination and SARS-CoV-2 variants (dated by TCRdb to the early 2020s). Looking at the study overall: Donors in the vaccine arm were drawn from COV1001, a multicentre, randomized, double-blind, placebo-controlled phase I-IIa trial testing Ad26.COV2.S in healthy adults. Trial participants were randomized into five groups of five: low-dose or high-dose Ad26.COV2.S given once or twice, or placebo on both occasions. Investigators remained blinded to trial group allocation during experiments and outcome assessment. The specificity and breadth of SARS-CoV-2-reactive T cell receptors after Ad26.COV2.S vaccination were assessed by TCRbeta repertoire sequencing. The TCR-sequenced set comprised around 30 samples: around 20 Ad26.COV2.S vaccine recipients, 5 placebo recipients and 8 SARS-CoV-2 convalescent individuals. Ad26.COV2.S was given intramuscularly at 5x10^10 or 1x10^11 viral particles, as a single shot or as two shots 56 days apart.

The germline V gene yields SGHVS for CDR1 and FNYEAQ for CDR2. Inclusive of the bounding cysteine and phenylalanine, the CDR3 is 14 residues long. Only the CDR3 portion is preserved as DNA: 42 bases, with reading frame beginning at the first base. V drops 5 bases and J drops 0 bases, leaving 11 bases in between. TCRbeta CDR3 regions were sequenced with the immunoSEQ Assay. After extraction, genomic DNA underwent amplification by bias-controlled multiplex PCR, followed by high-throughput sequencing. The paper's processing steps were these. To quantify the absolute abundance of each unique TCRbeta CDR3 region, sequences were collapsed and filtered. T cell fraction was estimated by normalization of TCRbeta template counts to usable DNA, with usable DNA being measured through amplification of reference genes present in all nucleated cells. Repertoire TCRs were annotated as SARS-CoV-2-specific when V gene, CDR3 amino acid sequence and J gene were exactly matched to a known reactive TCR set. The reference SARS-CoV-2 TCR set was derived from MIRA and filtered for enrichment in COVID-19-positive ImmuneCODE repertoires, a step that removed public or cross-reactive TCRs. Using the MIRA antigens, annotated TCRs were further analysed by specific ORF or by position within an ORF. Breadth was defined as annotated unique rearrangements over total unique productive rearrangements; depth was the summed frequency of those rearrangements. Two-sided Wilcoxon rank-sum tests were applied when comparing TCR breadth between groups. In TCRdb, the immuneACCESS table is reduced to in-frame sequences with V and J assigned. These tables do not hold every clone; where another copy was compared, an unresolved V gene accounts for under half, and the others remain unexplained. V and J calls and clone size are copied from that table; D and trimming were computed from the DNA. The sample contains 410,000 or so clones, roughly 90% of them found a single time. Around 1.8% of the sample is held by the ten biggest clonotypes.

General findings and caveats noted by the study authors: Non-spike TCR breadth was comparable between vaccine and placebo recipients, consistent with the vaccine containing only spike. The study was not powered to compare responses between vaccine doses or regimens. Ad26.COV2.S recipients had higher spike-specific TCR breadth than placebo recipients (P = 0.0014). After vaccination, substantial breadth of spike-specific CD8+ and CD4+ T cell responses was reported. The authors noted that total T cell responses may have been underestimated by the TCR breadth and depth analyses.

What this sample's treatment or condition label stands for: roughly 18 received Ad26.COV2.S at low or high dose, single or two shots; 5 received placebo; per-sample allocation not given. For vaccine and placebo recipients, repertoires were sequenced using samples collected on day 63 after the first injection. Cohort 1b enrolled 25 or so adults aged 18-55 years at a single site in Boston, USA, between 29 July and 7 August 2020. Ad26.COV2.S was a replication-incompetent adenovirus type 26 vector that expressed a prefusion-stabilized SARS-CoV-2 spike protein derived from the original Wuhan strain. Comments on this clone: The antigen it recognizes is unknown. Base qualities are not at hand, and no much larger clone is one base apart.

The rearrangement joined TRBV7-6 to TRBJ2-7; tentative D gene TRBD1, with 6 bases matching. The sequence came from a person aged 18-65 years who received the Ad26.COV2.S COVID-19 vaccine or a placebo. The sample here was peripheral blood, taken in a trial of Ad26.COV2.S vaccine versus placebo. The bases are TGTGCCAGCAGCACCGGACAGCGCTCCTACGAGCAGTACTTC. This codes for CASSTGQRSYEQYF. The entire variable domain, with the stretches around the CDR3 drawn from the reference TRBV7-6 and TRBJ2-7 proteins, is GAGVSQSPRYKVTKRGQDVALRCDPISGHVSLYWYRQALGQGPEFLTYFNYEAQQDKSGLPNDRFSAERPEGSISTLTIQRTEQRDSAMYRCASSTGQRSYEQYFGPGTRLTVT.